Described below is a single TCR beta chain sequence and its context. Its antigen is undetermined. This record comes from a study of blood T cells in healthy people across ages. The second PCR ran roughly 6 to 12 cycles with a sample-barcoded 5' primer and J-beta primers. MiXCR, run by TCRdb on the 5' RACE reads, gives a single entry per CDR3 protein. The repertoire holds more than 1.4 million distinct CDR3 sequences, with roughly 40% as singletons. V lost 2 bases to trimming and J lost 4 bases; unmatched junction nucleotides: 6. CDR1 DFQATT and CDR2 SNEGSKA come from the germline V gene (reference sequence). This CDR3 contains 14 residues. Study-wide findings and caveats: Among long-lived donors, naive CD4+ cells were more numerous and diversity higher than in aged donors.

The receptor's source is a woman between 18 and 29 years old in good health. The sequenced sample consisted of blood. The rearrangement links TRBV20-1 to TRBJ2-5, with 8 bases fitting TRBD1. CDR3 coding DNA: TGCAGTGCTAGACCATCAGGGGGCAGAGAGACCCAGTACTTC. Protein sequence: CSARPSGGRETQYF.